The 16 T cell receptor beta chains given below trace back to one sample, sequenced in a study of lymphopenia after photon versus proton radiotherapy. Here immunoSEQ multiplex PCR was the method, and the copy in TCRdb shows in-frame clones only, minus some. The sample lists 65,000 or so clones; 75% to 90% were seen once. The material sequenced was peripheral blood, taken from a patient treated with proton-based radiotherapy. These receptors were obtained from a man at least 80 years old with esophageal cancer.

The chain is built from TRBV29-1 and TRBJ1-4, with D hard to call. CDR3 size: 13 residues. With 4 bases removed from V and 4 bases from J, the gap between germline ends came to 10 bases. The germline V gene has CDR1 SQVTM and CDR2 ANQGSEA. CDR3 sequence (DNA): TGCAGCGTTGTTGTAGGGTTTAATGAAAAACTGTTTTTT. Protein sequence: CSVVVGFNEKLFF.

The genes are TRBV7-2 and TRBJ2-5, with D perhaps matching TRBD1 (5 bases). The CDR3 has 13 amino acids. V was cut by 5 bases and J by 7 bases, with 14 bases left in between. CDR1 and CDR2 (germline): SGHTA, FQGNSA. For the CDR3, the DNA is TGTGCCAGCAGCCCCGCAGGGATAGGGACCCAGTACTTC. This gives the protein CASSPAGIGTQYF.

The chain joins TRBV11-2 to TRBJ1-2; D not certain. V dropped 1 base and J dropped 3 bases, with 12 bases sitting between them. Germline CDR1 and CDR2: SGHAT and FQNNGV. CDR3 length equals 15 residues. The CDR3 reads CASSLAFRRDYGYTF. The CDR3 DNA is TGTGCCAGCAGCTTAGCCTTCCGACGGGACTATGGCTACACCTTC.

Concerning this clone itself: This sample also contains other DNA sequences that code for the same CDR3. CDR3 DNA sequence: TGTGCCAGCAGTTACAACTCTGGAAACACCATATATTTT. Translation: CASSYNSGNTIYF. The chain has TRBV6-5 and TRBJ1-3; no clear D. This CDR3 region has 13 residues. CDR1 and CDR2 from the germline V gene are MNHEY and SVGAGI. The V end lost 2 bases, the J end lost 0 bases, and 2 bases lay between the germline ends.

This chain uses TRBV25-1 with TRBJ2-3, with 10 bases that match TRBD2. Germline CDR1 reads MGHDK; CDR2 reads SYGVNS. The junction had 7 bases not matched to a gene; V was cut back by 6 bases and J by 4 bases. The CDR3 sequence is 15 residues long. The CDR3 sequence: CASRPSGGSPDTQYF. Written as DNA, the CDR3 is TGTGCCAGCAGACCTAGCGGGGGTAGCCCAGATACGCAGTATTTT.

The chain employs TRBV7-3 and TRBJ2-1, with TRBD1 identical over 9 bases. CDR1 is SGHTA, CDR2 FQGTGA, per germline. This CDR3 has 18 residues. V gave up 1 base and J gave up 1 base; unmatched junction bases: 8. CDR3 nucleotides: TGTGCCAGCAGCTTAAGCGGAGGGACAGGGATTTCCTACAATGAGCAGTTCTTC. Translated: CASSLSGGTGISYNEQFF.

The CDR3 DNA is TGTGCCAGTAGTACCAATAAAGGGGGACGGCCCGCGGAGAGCACCTTC. Protein: CASSTNKGGRPAESTF. The chain employs TRBV19 and TRBJ1-2, with TRBD1 as a possible D gene (6 bases). V lost 4 bases, J lost 13 bases, and 28 bases lay in between. Germline-derived CDR1 and CDR2 are LNHDA and SQIVND (reference sequence). The CDR3 runs to 16 residues.

The chain couples TRBV27 to TRBJ2-1; 8 bases agree with TRBD1. Germline V gene sequence: CDR1 MNHEY, CDR2 SMNVEV (reference sequence). The CDR3 contains 16 residues. V was pared by 5 bases and J by 4 bases, with 10 bases of the junction left unmatched. CDR3 coding DNA: TGTGCCAGCAGTACCCGAGCAGGGGGCGGTTACAATGAGCAGTTCTTC. Protein product: CASSTRAGGGYNEQFF.

V usage is TRBV4-3 and J usage is TRBJ2-2, with 9 bases lining up with TRBD2. Germline V gene lookup returns CDR1 LGHNA and CDR2 YSLEER. CDR3 length: 16 residues. The J segment lost 7 bases and the V segment lost 0 bases, leaving 6 bases of the junction unmatched. In nucleotides, the CDR3 is TGCGCCAGCAGCCAAGATCCTAGCGGGAATGTCGGGGAGCTGTTTTTT. It encodes CASSQDPSGNVGELFF.

V gene TRBV4-1 combines with J gene TRBJ2-7; 9 bases match TRBD2. CDR1 MGHRA and CDR2 YSYEKL come from the germline V gene. The CDR3 runs 15 residues. V was clipped by 0 bases and J by 6 bases; unmatched bases: 6. The CDR3 DNA reads as TGCGCCAGCAGCCAAGATGGCGGGGGGGCCCTCGAGCAGTACTTC. It translates to CASSQDGGGALEQYF.

V is TRBV4-2 and J is TRBJ2-5; tentatively, D is TRBD1 or TRBD2 (5 bases each). Germline V gene lookup returns CDR1 LGHNA and CDR2 YNFKEQ. Trimming removed 2 bases from V and 2 bases from J, with 18 bases in between. CDR3 size: 17 residues. CDR3 sequence reads: CASSQWPRGSKQETQYF. The CDR3 DNA sequence: TGTGCCAGCAGCCAATGGCCCCGGGGCAGCAAACAAGAGACCCAGTACTTC.

This clone showed up just a few times. V usage is TRBV6-5 and J usage is TRBJ2-1; no clear D. V was shortened by 7 bases and J by 5 bases, with 12 bases between the two germline ends. The CDR3 sequence is 13 residues long. CDR1 and CDR2 (germline): MNHEY, SVGAGI. In DNA, the CDR3 is TGTGCCAGCAATCCGCAGGCGGACAATGAGCAGTTCTTC. As protein: CASNPQADNEQFF.

V is TRBV7-3 and J is TRBJ2-2; D gene unclear. Trimming stripped 5 bases from V and 6 bases from J, with 13 bases between. The CDR3 length is 14 residues. Germline V CDR1 and CDR2: SGHTA, FQGTGA. The CDR3 loop reads CASSLGHGAGELFF. CDR3 coding DNA: TGTGCCAGCAGCCTGGGCCACGGAGCCGGGGAGCTGTTTTTT.

The chain is built from TRBV19 and TRBJ2-1, with D hard to call. CDR1 and CDR2 (germline): LNHDA, SQIVND (reference sequence). Trimming took off 3 bases at V and 5 bases at J, with 11 bases between the two ends. There are 14 residues in the CDR3. This chain's CDR3 is CASSISLNDNEQFF. The CDR3 bases are TGTGCCAGTAGTATTTCCCTAAATGACAATGAGCAGTTCTTC.

The J gene is TRBJ2-5, the V gene TRBV5-4; 8 bases map to TRBD2. Matching the DNA end better, TRBJ2-7 makes the J call doubtful. Germline V gives CDR1 SGHNT, CDR2 YYREEE (reference sequence). The CDR3 length is 15 residues. The CDR3 loop reads CASSSGTSTLYEQYF. CDR3 bases: TGTGCCAGCAGCTCCGGGACTAGTACCCTCTACGAGCAGTACTTC.

This clone was seen only a few times. This rearrangement joins TRBV5-8 to TRBJ2-2, with 12 bases identical to TRBD2. The length of the CDR3 is 17 residues. The junction had 5 bases not matched to a gene; V was cut back by 2 bases and J by 3 bases. Germline V gives CDR1 SGHTS, CDR2 YDEGEE. Here the CDR3 DNA reads TGTGCCAGCAGCTTCCCGACTAGCGGGAGCGACACCGGGGAGCTGTTTTTT. Its protein is CASSFPTSGSDTGELFF.